The T cell receptor (beta chain) under discussion was sequenced for a study of shared clonotypes between healthy human individuals. About this clone itself: A far larger clone lies a single base away; this is likely a read error.

The CDR3 totals 15 residues. CDR1 and CDR2 from the germline V gene are SGHAT and FQNNGV. Unsorted PBMC DNA was run through sequencing on ten immunoSEQ deep assay plates. TCRdb's copy holds only in-frame clones and misses some; the assay was immunoSEQ multiplex PCR. The sample carries about 460,000 clones, roughly four fifths recorded once. When samples were unsorted, around 90 million PBMCs were used for genomic DNA. Sequencing was carried out using PBMCs. The chain carries TRBV11-2 and TRBJ1-2, with TRBD1 matching 8 bases. This receptor was identified in a woman aged 40-49 years in good health. Some clones in this sample may be carry-over from other donors' samples. In DNA form, the CDR3 reads TGTGCCGGCAGCTCATCCAGGACAGGGAAATATGGCTACACCTTC. As protein: CAGSSSRTGKYGYTF.